The 3 T cell receptor beta chains below come from one sample, sequenced in a study of blood T cell repertoires in COVID-19. Repertoires were generated with immunoSEQ multiplex PCR, while TCRdb's copy carries only in-frame clones and drops some. The data hold about 190,000 clones, with under 80% observed a single time. Material: peripheral blood. Source of these receptors: a man aged 45-65 years who had recovered from COVID-19.

The chain links TRBV6-5 to TRBJ1-5; D is uncertain. The CDR3 is made up of 13 amino acids. Germline-derived CDR1 and CDR2 are MNHEY and SVGAGI. Trimming shortened V by 5 bases and J by 9 bases, and 14 bases separated the two germline ends. The CDR3 protein is CASSTADRLPQHF. CDR3 coding DNA: TGTGCCAGCAGTACAGCGGATCGGTTGCCCCAGCATTTT.

The chain combines TRBV15 with TRBJ2-3; 8 bases are shared with TRBD2. Germline V CDR1 and CDR2: LNHNV, YYDKDF (reference sequence). This CDR3 comprises 18 residues. J lost 2 bases, V lost 0 bases, and 10 bases had no gene match. This chain's CDR3 is CATSRDRLLAADTDTQYF. CDR3 bases: TGTGCCACCAGCAGAGATAGGTTACTAGCGGCCGACACAGATACGCAGTATTTT.

This chain connects TRBV11-2 to TRBJ2-7, with TRBD2 as a possible D gene (5 bases). The CDR3 spans 15 residues. V lost 2 bases to trimming and J lost 4 bases, with 15 bases between them. Germline CDR1 SGHAT, CDR2 FQNNGV. Written as DNA, the CDR3 is TGTGCCAGCAGCTTAAATGAGGGAGCCACATACGAGCAGTACTTC. It encodes CASSLNEGATYEQYF.